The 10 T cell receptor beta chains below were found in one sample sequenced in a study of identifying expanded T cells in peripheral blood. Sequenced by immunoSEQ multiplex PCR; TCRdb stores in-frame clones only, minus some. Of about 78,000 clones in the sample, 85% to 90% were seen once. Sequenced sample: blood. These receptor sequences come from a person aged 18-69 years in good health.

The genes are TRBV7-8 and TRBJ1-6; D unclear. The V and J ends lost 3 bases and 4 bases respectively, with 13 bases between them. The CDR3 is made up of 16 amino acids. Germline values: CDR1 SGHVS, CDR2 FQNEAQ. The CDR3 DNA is TGTGCCAGCAGCTTCTGGGAGGCCGGGTATAATTCACCCCTCCACTTT. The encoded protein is CASSFWEAGYNSPLHF.

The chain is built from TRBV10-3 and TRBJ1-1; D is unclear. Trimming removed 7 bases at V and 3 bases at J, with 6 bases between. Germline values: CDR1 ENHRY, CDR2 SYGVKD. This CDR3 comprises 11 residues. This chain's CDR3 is CAIKRDTEAFF. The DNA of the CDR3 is TGTGCCATCAAGCGGGACACTGAAGCTTTCTTT.

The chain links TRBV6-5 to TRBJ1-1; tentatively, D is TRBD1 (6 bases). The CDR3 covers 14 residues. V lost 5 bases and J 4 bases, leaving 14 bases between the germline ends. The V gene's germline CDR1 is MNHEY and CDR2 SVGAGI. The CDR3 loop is CASSPLLDSTEAFF. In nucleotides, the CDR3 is TGTGCCAGCAGTCCCCTCTTGGACAGCACTGAAGCTTTCTTT.

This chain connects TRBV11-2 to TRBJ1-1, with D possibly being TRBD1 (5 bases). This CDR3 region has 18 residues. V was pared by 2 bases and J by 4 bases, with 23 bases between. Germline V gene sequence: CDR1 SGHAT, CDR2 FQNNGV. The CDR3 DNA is TGTGCCAGCAGCTTAAGTAAACCATACCGTCCAGGGCCCACTGAAGCTTTCTTT. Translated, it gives CASSLSKPYRPGPTEAFF.

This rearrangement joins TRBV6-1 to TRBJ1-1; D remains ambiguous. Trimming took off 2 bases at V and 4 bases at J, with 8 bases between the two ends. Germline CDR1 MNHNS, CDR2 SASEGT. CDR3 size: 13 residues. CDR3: CASSEFSITEAFF. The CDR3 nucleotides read TGTGCCAGCAGTGAATTCTCAATCACTGAAGCTTTCTTT.

In DNA form, the CDR3 reads TGTGCCAGCGCCGGGCCTAGGAATGAGCAGTTCTTC. Translating it yields CASAGPRNEQFF. The chain recombines TRBV9 with TRBJ2-1; no clear D. This CDR3 is built from 12 residues. Per germline, CDR1 SGDLS and CDR2 YYNGEE. V was shortened by 7 bases and J by 7 bases, with 12 bases between the two germline ends.

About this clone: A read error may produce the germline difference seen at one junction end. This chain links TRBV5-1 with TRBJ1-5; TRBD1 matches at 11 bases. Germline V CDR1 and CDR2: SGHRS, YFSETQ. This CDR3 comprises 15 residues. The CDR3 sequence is CASSLGTGGNRPQHF. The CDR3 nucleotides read TGCGCCAGCAGCTTAGGGACAGGGGGGAATCGGCCCCAGCATTTT.

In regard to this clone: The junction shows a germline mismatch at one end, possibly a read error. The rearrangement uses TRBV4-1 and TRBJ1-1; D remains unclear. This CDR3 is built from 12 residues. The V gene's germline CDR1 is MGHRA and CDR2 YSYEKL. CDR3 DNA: TGCGCCAGCAGCCAAGACGGTACTGATGCTTTCTTT. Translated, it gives CASSQDGTDAFF.

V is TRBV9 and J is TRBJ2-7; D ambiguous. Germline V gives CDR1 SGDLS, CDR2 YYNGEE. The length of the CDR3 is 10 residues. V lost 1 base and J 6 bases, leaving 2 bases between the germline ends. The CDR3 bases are TGTGCCAGCAGCGTAAGCGAGCAGTACTTC. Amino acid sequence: CASSVSEQYF.

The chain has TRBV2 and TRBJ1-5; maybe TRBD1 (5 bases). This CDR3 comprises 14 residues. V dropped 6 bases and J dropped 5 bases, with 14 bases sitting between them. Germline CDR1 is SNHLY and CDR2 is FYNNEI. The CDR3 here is CASSGSVRDQPQHF. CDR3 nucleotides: TGTGCCAGCAGCGGAAGTGTCAGGGATCAGCCCCAGCATTTT.